Listed below are T cell receptor beta chains from one sample, sequenced in a study of OX40 agonist ivuxolimab in advanced cancers. Here immunoSEQ multiplex PCR was the method, and the copy in TCRdb shows in-frame clones only, minus some. The profile shows some 38,000 clones, roughly 90% of them singletons. Sequenced here: CD4+ or CD8+ T cells sorted from blood, sampled in a trial of the OX40 agonist ivuxolimab. The receptors were gathered from an adult with an advanced solid tumor such as melanoma, head and neck, liver or kidney cancer. Each CDR3 is given with its conserved first and last residue. D genes are given only for firm matches. Rows may omit the clone size; those that give it use once, few, many or a size class.

j_call clone_size v_call d_call cdr3_nt cdr3_aa
TRBJ2-3 few TRBV5-1 - TGCGCCAGCAGCGGGAGTTGGAGCGGGCACACAGATACGCAGTATTTT CASSGSWSGHTDTQYF
TRBJ2-3 once TRBV4-1 - TGCGCCAGCAGCCAAGATCAAGGGGCCCCAGATACGCAGTATTTT CASSQDQGAPDTQYF
TRBJ2-1 - TRBV30 - TGTGCCCGGTCGGCCGAATCCTCCTACAATGAGCAGTTCTTC CARSAESSYNEQFF
TRBJ1-4 - TRBV25-1 TRBD1 TGTGCCAGCAGTACAGGGGGAACTAATGAAAAACTGTTTTTT CASSTGGTNEKLFF
TRBJ1-2 - TRBV4-2 TRBD1 TGTGCCAGCAGCCAAGAAGAGGGGGCGAACTATGGCTACACCTTC CASSQEEGANYGYTF
TRBJ1-2 - TRBV14 - TGTGCCAGCAGCCAAGGCAGGCTTTCAAACTATGGCTACACCTTC CASSQGRLSNYGYTF
TRBJ2-7 - TRBV19 - TGTGCCAGTAGTTCAGGGTACGAGCAGTACTTC CASSSGYEQYF
TRBJ1-2 - TRBV9 - TGTGCCAGCAGCGTAGGGGGGGGCACTAACTATGGCTACACCTTC CASSVGGGTNYGYTF
TRBJ2-1 - TRBV19 TRBD2 TGTGCCAGTAACGAAGGACTAGCGGAGGACAATGAGCAGTTCTTC CASNEGLAEDNEQFF
TRBJ1-5 once TRBV7-6 - TGTGCCAGCAGCTTAGAAGCCAGATCGAATCAGCCCCAGCATTTT CASSLEARSNQPQHF
TRBJ2-3 - TRBV28 TRBD1 TGTGCCAGCATTCCGATGACAGGGGGCCCAGATACGCAGTATTTT CASIPMTGGPDTQYF
TRBJ2-1 - TRBV7-2 - TGTGCCAGCAGCTTAGACGGCGGGGTTATCTACAATGAGCAGTTCTTC CASSLDGGVIYNEQFF
TRBJ2-7 - TRBV27 - TGTGCCAGCAGTTACGGGGGACAAAGAAAGCAGTACTTC CASSYGGQRKQYF
TRBJ1-4 - TRBV7-9 TRBD1 TGTGCCAGCAGCTCACAGGGGGAGTGGGAAAAACTGTTTTTT CASSSQGEWEKLFF
TRBJ2-5 - TRBV27 TRBD2 TGTGCCAGCAGCCCAAATGGGGGGGGAGATCAAGAGACCCAGTACTTC CASSPNGGGDQETQYF
TRBJ2-1 - TRBV5-4 - TGTGCCAGCAGCCCGACACCCCCTGATGAGCAGTTCTTC CASSPTPPDEQFF
TRBJ1-1 once TRBV19 TRBD1 TGTGCCAGTACACAGGGGTTCTTCATGAACACTGAAGCTTTCTTT CASTQGFFMNTEAFF
TRBJ2-7 - TRBV28 TRBD1 TGTGCCAGCAGTTTCAGGGGGACCAACGAGCAGTACTTC CASSFRGTNEQYF
TRBJ2-7 - TRBV27 - TGTGCCAGCAGCCCGGCCGGGATGTTGTACGAGCAGTACTTC CASSPAGMLYEQYF
TRBJ2-1 - TRBV9 - TGTGCCAGCAGCGTAGAGGGGCACAATGAGCAGTTCTTC CASSVEGHNEQFF
TRBJ1-4 - TRBV21-1 - TGTGCCGGAAAGGGACAGGGGTATGAAAAACTGTTTTTT CAGKGQGYEKLFF
TRBJ1-1 - TRBV7-9 - TGTGCCAGCAGCTCGAACACTGAAGCTTTCTTT CASSSNTEAFF
TRBJ2-7 few TRBV10-1 - TGCGCCAGCAGTGATGGGACCACCACTTACGAGCAGTACTTC CASSDGTTTYEQYF
TRBJ2-3 - TRBV7-9 - TGTGCCAGCAGCTCACCGAGGAGGGTGGGCACAGATACGCAGTATTTT CASSSPRRVGTDTQYF
TRBJ2-7 once TRBV2 TRBD2 TGTGCCAGCAGTGCTCCACTCGGGACTAAGTTTAACGAGCAGTACTTC CASSAPLGTKFNEQYF
TRBJ1-1 - TRBV19 - TGTGCCAGTAGTATTGGGGGTTGGACTGAAGCTTTCTTT CASSIGGWTEAFF
TRBJ2-1 - TRBV11-1 TRBD2 TGTGCCAGCAGCTCCGGACTAGCGGGAGTGAATGAGCAGTTCTTC CASSSGLAGVNEQFF
TRBJ2-1 - TRBV9 TRBD2 TGTGCCAGCAGCGTAGAGCTAGCGGGAGATGTTGAGCAGTTCTTC CASSVELAGDVEQFF
TRBJ2-5 - TRBV4-2 - TGTGCCAGCAGCCAAGATTTGGGGGCCCAAGAGACCCAGTACTTC CASSQDLGAQETQYF
TRBJ2-1 - TRBV19 TRBD2 TGTGCCAGTAGTTCCTCTGGCGGGAGCTACAATGAGCAGTTCTTC CASSSSGGSYNEQFF
TRBJ2-7 - TRBV30 - TGTGCCTGGAGTGTTAGTCCCTACGAGCAGTACTTC CAWSVSPYEQYF
TRBJ2-5 - TRBV10-2 TRBD2 TGCGCCAGCAGAAACGGACTAGCGGGATTTGAGACCCAGTACTTC CASRNGLAGFETQYF
TRBJ1-5 - TRBV28 - TGTGCCAGCAGTTGGAGAGGGGCGGGCAATCAGCCCCAGCATTTT CASSWRGAGNQPQHF
TRBJ2-5 - TRBV6-5 - TGTGCCAGCAGTTACTCCCAGGGAGAAATAGAGACCCAGTACTTC CASSYSQGEIETQYF
TRBJ2-7 - TRBV7-3 TRBD2 TGTGCCAGCAGCTTAAAGGGACTAGCGGGCCCCTACGAGCAGTACTTC CASSLKGLAGPYEQYF
TRBJ1-4 - TRBV6-6 - TGTGCCAGCAGTTATTTGGCAGGGGCAACTAATGAAAAACTGTTTTTT CASSYLAGATNEKLFF
TRBJ2-3 - TRBV7-8 - TGTGCCAGCAGCTTAGGACCCAGTAGCACAGATACGCAGTATTTT CASSLGPSSTDTQYF
TRBJ2-3 - TRBV28 TRBD2 TGTGCCAGCAGCGGCGGACTAGCGGGAGCCTATACGCAGTATTTT CASSGGLAGAYTQYF
TRBJ2-3 - TRBV4-1 TRBD1 TGCGCCAGCAGCCGGGGGACAGGGGGGATGGATACGCAGTATTTT CASSRGTGGMDTQYF
TRBJ2-7 - TRBV11-2 - TGTGCCAGCAGCTTGGGATTTAGCTCCTACGAGCAGTACTTC CASSLGFSSYEQYF
TRBJ2-3 - TRBV19 - TGTGCCAGTAGTATTTCACGCACAGATACGCAGTATTTT CASSISRTDTQYF
TRBJ2-1 few TRBV4-3 TRBD2 TGCGCCAGCAGCCGAATGGAAGGACTAGCGGGGCCAGAGGTCTCCTACAATGAGCAGTTCTTC CASSRMEGLAGPEVSYNEQFF
TRBJ2-1 - TRBV19 - TGTGCCAGTAGTATTTTCAGCCTGGGCTACAATGAGCAGTTCTTC CASSIFSLGYNEQFF
TRBJ2-7 - TRBV5-1 - TGCGCCAGCAGCTTGGGGGGGGCCGAGCAGTACTTC CASSLGGAEQYF
TRBJ1-6 - TRBV7-9 TRBD1 TGTGCCAGCAGCTCCAGACAGGGGTCACCCCTCCACTTT CASSSRQGSPLHF
TRBJ2-3 - TRBV6-5 - TGTGCCAGCAGGATCAGTTGGGGGGCAGATACGCAGTATTTT CASRISWGADTQYF
TRBJ2-1 - TRBV7-9 - TGTGCCAGCAGCTTAGCTTACGAGGGGACGGAGCAGTTCTTC CASSLAYEGTEQFF